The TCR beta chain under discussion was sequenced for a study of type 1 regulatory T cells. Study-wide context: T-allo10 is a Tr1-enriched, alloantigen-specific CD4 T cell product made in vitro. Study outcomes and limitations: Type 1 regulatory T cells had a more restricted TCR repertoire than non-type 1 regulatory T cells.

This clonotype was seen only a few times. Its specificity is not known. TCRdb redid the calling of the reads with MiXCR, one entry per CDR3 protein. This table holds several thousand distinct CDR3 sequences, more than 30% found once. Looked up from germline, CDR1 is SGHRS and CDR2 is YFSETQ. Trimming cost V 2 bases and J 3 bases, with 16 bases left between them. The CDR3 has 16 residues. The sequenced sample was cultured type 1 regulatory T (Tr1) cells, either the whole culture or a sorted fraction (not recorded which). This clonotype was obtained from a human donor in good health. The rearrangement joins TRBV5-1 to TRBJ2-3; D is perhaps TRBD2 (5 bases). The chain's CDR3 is CASSFLRVALTDTQYF. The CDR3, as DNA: TGCGCCAGCAGCTTCCTTAGAGTAGCGTTGACAGATACGCAGTATTTT.